Following are 12 T cell receptor beta chains from one sample sequenced in a study of naive and memory T cell subsets. An oligonucleotide containing a UMI was ligated to the 3' end of TCR cDNA. The SP2 primer and nested alpha and beta constant region primers amplified ligated cDNA in four rounds. TCRdb independently ran MiXCR on the 5' RACE reads; one entry per CDR3 protein. The sample has about 32,000 distinct CDR3 sequences, around 17% seen once. These TCRs come from a female donor in good health.

The rearrangement joins TRBV12-3 or TRBV12-4 to TRBJ1-1, with a tentative D call TRBD1 (5 bases). V was pared by 8 bases and J by 4 bases, with 14 bases between. The CDR3 contains 13 residues. The CDR3 reads CASSQGPGTEAFF. The CDR3 DNA reads as TGTGCCAGCTCCCAGGGACCCGGCACTGAAGCTTTCTTT.

This clonotype was counted at least ten times. The chain employs TRBV27 and TRBJ2-1; a weak D match, TRBD2 (6 bases). This CDR3 spans 13 amino acids. Between the trimmed V and J ends, which lost 4 bases and 6 bases, there was a span of 10 bases. Germline assignment: CDR1 MNHEY and CDR2 SMNVEV (reference sequence). The CDR3 is CASSYQAGNEQFF. In nucleotides, the CDR3 is TGTGCCAGCAGTTATCAAGCGGGCAATGAGCAGTTCTTC.

The rearrangement links TRBV5-6 to TRBJ2-5; D is ambiguous. The ends were cut back, 4 bases at V and 3 bases at J, with 16 bases in the middle. The CDR3 covers 15 residues. The germline gives CDR1 SGHDT, CDR2 YYEEEE. The CDR3 region has the DNA TGTGCCAGCAGCACGTCGTGGCTAGTGAAAGAGACCCAGTACTTC. Its translation: CASSTSWLVKETQYF.

The chain uses TRBV6-1 and TRBJ2-3; D tentatively fits TRBD1 or TRBD2 (6 bases each). Germline loops: CDR1 MNHNS, CDR2 SASEGT. This CDR3 has 15 amino acids. V was clipped by 6 bases and J by 2 bases, with 15 bases between them. The CDR3 DNA reads TGTGCCAGCAGAGCCCCGGGGGCCTCCACAGATACGCAGTATTTT. Translating gives CASRAPGASTDTQYF.

This clonotype has a count of ten or more. V and J are TRBV7-2 and TRBJ2-3; TRBD1 aligns across 10 bases. This CDR3 has 16 amino acids. Germline trimming cut 5 bases from V and 2 bases from J; bases unmatched to any gene: 7. Germline-derived CDR1 and CDR2 are SGHTA and FQGNSA. The CDR3 DNA reads TGTGCCAGCAGCACCCGGGACAGGGGTCCCACAGATACGCAGTATTTT. This gives the protein CASSTRDRGPTDTQYF. The full variable domain, completed using reference TRBV7-2 and TRBJ2-3, is GAGVSQSPSNKVTEKGKDVELRCDPISGHTALYWYRQSLGQGLEFLIYFQGNSAPDKSGLPSDRFSAERTGGSVSTLTIQRTQQEDSAVYLCASSTRDRGPTDTQYFGPGTRLTVL.

As regards this clonotype: One base away lies a much larger clone, so this may be a sequencing read error. CDR3 in DNA: TGCAGCGTTACAGGGGACGGAGGCGACACCTTC. Encoded protein: CSVTGDGGDTF. The V call is TRBV29-1, the J call TRBJ1-2; TRBD1 matches 7 bases. The junction had 9 bases not matched to a gene; V was cut back by 5 bases and J by 12 bases. The germline V gene has CDR1 SQVTM and CDR2 ANQGSEA. The CDR3 length is 11 residues.

The V gene is TRBV29-1, the J gene TRBJ2-3, with 9 bases lining up with TRBD2. The CDR3 totals 15 residues. Germline loops: CDR1 SQVTM, CDR2 ANQGSEA. Unmatched junction bases numbered 7, after V lost 3 bases and J lost 3 bases. The CDR3 bases are TGCAGCGTTGAGAAGCGGGGGGTTCAGACAGATACGCAGTATTTT. As protein: CSVEKRGVQTDTQYF.

J is TRBJ1-2 and V is TRBV6-1; D is perhaps TRBD1 (5 bases). The CDR3 runs 15 residues. Germline V gene sequence: CDR1 MNHNS, CDR2 SASEGT. The V end was cut by 4 bases, the J end by 5 bases, with 17 bases between. As DNA, the CDR3 is TGTGCCAGCAGTGGGGCGCAGACAGTCCCGTATGGCTACACCTTC. This encodes CASSGAQTVPYGYTF.

This clonotype was counted between two and nine times. This chain links TRBV13 with TRBJ1-1, with 9 nucleotides matching TRBD1. The CDR3 runs to 17 residues. J was trimmed by 0 bases and V by 4 bases; bases with no gene match: 9. Germline-derived CDR1 and CDR2 are PRHDT and FYEKMQ (reference sequence). DNA of the CDR3: TGTGCCAGCAGCTCACGACAGGGGGGGATCATGAACACTGAAGCTTTCTTT. Translated, it gives CASSSRQGGIMNTEAFF.

This clonotype came up a few times. The genes are TRBV25-1 and TRBJ2-1; TRBD1 is a possible D gene (7 bases). The CDR3 totals 17 residues. Germline CDR1 MGHDK, CDR2 SYGVNS. Trimming pared 4 bases from V and 0 bases from J, leaving 16 bases between. The CDR3 loop reads CASSADRAGGSYNEQFF. The CDR3 DNA follows: TGTGCCAGCAGTGCTGACAGGGCCGGGGGCTCCTACAATGAGCAGTTCTTC.

The chain has TRBV27 and TRBJ2-1, with 9 bases identical to TRBD2. Germline V gives CDR1 MNHEY, CDR2 SMNVEV (reference sequence). This CDR3 spans 16 amino acids. The ends lost 1 base at V and 6 bases at J; junction bases unmatched: 7. The CDR3 loop reads CASSLLSGLAFNEQFF. Here the CDR3 DNA reads TGTGCCAGCAGTTTATTGTCGGGACTAGCATTCAATGAGCAGTTCTTC.

This clonotype is classed as medium-sized (0.01 to 0.1%). The chain couples TRBV20-1 to TRBJ1-6, with a possible D match to TRBD1 (6 bases). V lost 0 bases to trimming and J lost 8 bases, with 11 bases between them. This CDR3 contains 14 residues. Germline V gene data show CDR1 as DFQATT and CDR2 as SNEGSKA (reference sequence). This CDR3 reads CSARDTGWDSPLHF. The CDR3 nucleotides are TGCAGTGCTAGAGATACAGGGTGGGATTCACCCCTCCACTTT.